This entry concerns a single TCR beta chain. Its antigen has not been determined. The junction differs from germline at one of its ends, possibly a read error. The library was obtained by 5' RACE. Reads for this sample came from an Illumina HiSeq 2000. A universal primer binding site was introduced by template switching, and a unique molecular identifier was present in the final cDNA, enabling accurate counting of TCR cDNA molecules. Specific primers in the conserved constant-segment region were used to synthesize first-strand cDNA for TCR alpha and beta chains. Each cDNA library was double barcoded, with a SMART-Mk sample barcode plus Illumina barcodes, to control for contamination. TruSeq adapter sequences along with Illumina sample barcodes were introduced in two successive PCR steps. Sequencing of the TCR alpha and beta cDNA libraries was done on the Illumina HiSeq platform using custom primers. In the authors' own workflow: Raw reads were processed with MiGEC to extract unique molecular identifiers, and MiXCR was used to determine CDR3 positions. Recombination models were inferred per individual with the repgenHMM and IGoR tools using an EM algorithm. The tcR package in R was used for shared clonotype analysis, with sharing normalized by the product of cloneset sizes. To study raw recombination without the effects of thymic and clonal selection, out-of-frame nonproductive sequences were analyzed. The public reads were reanalyzed by TCRdb: fastp trimming at Q25, MiXCR alignment, in-frame beta chains only. Each record represents a unique CDR3 protein, reported with the most common genes and DNA among its rows. TCRdb assigned the V and J calls; the authors' analysis was not used. This sample is represented by some 560,000 distinct CDR3 sequences; 9.6% of them were singletons. The ten most abundant clones make up around 3.1% of the sample.

Every donor in the study was a healthy Caucasian. Three pairs of female monozygotic twins, all aged roughly 18 to 29 years, were included in the twin cohort. Peripheral blood mononuclear cells were used as the source from which RNA for TCR libraries was isolated. From its cysteine to its phenylalanine, the CDR3 spans 17 amino acids. Only the CDR3 DNA is retained, 51 bases long and in frame from the first base. Sequences DFQATT (CDR1) and SNEGSKA (CDR2) are obtained from the germline V gene (reference sequence). This sample was taken from a study of identical twins (dated by TCRdb to the mid-2010s). As for the study more broadly: To test whether fetal clonotypes persist, the study used deep sequencing on TCR alpha and beta repertoires from monozygotic twins, unrelated adults of various ages, and cord blood. To rule out contamination, replicate twin experiments were performed at different times with different library preparation protocols. Broad study findings and their caveats: Compared with coincidental sharing between unrelated individuals, out-of-frame TCR alpha sequences shared between twins had an excess of sequences with low generation probability. Conclusions relied on cross-sectional statistical analysis, since the same donors could not be followed over many years. In monozygotic twins, out-of-frame TCR alpha sharing was systematically underestimated by recombination models, although the models agreed with sharing between unrelated individuals. Invariant T cells such as MAIT and iNKT could partly confound zero-insertion analyses, although diverse VJ usage argued against such confounding for most clonotypes. Abundant cord blood beta clonotypes carried fewer insertions; young adult naive repertoires showed a weaker similar trend, while memory repertoires showed none. Excess twin sharing in beta out-of-frame sequences was weaker because fewer shared sequences lowered the signal-to-noise ratio.

Separately, the same data were catalogued under a study of yellow fever vaccine responses in identical twins. Reported in the second study: According to the authors, the vaccine-induced T cell response in identical twins seemed to be partly convergent and partly specific to each individual. Focusing on identical twins, the study followed the T cell clones that responded to the vaccine, and did so with precision.

The chain is encoded by TRBV20-1 joined to TRBJ2-7; 8 middle bases align to TRBD2. Sequenced: PBMCs. The clonotype was recovered from a woman aged 18-29 years in good health. Here is the DNA: TGCTGTGCTAGAGACCCCAACAGTCTAGCGGGTGTCTACGAGCAGTACTTC. Translation gives CCARDPNSLAGVYEQYF.